This TCR beta chain was captured by sequencing in a study of cytomegalovirus exposure and HLA in healthy donors (dated 2017 in TCRdb). Regarding the complete study: The roughly 670 repertoires of the first cohort and the roughly 110 validation repertoires were produced on the same platform, according to a later analysis. The study combined high-throughput TCR immunosequencing, statistical association of individual TCRs with disease status, and machine learning to predict cytomegalovirus infection status. The study was designed to test whether signatures of past pathogen exposure could be identified by cataloging public T cell receptors. In addition to the first cohort of around 670 subjects, a separate validation cohort of 130 or so different subjects was used. Paper-wide results and their limitations: In vitro tests confirmed that a few of the cytomegalovirus-associated TCR beta chains recognize cytomegalovirus antigens. Most TCR sequences were seen in very few donors, while some public TCRs were found in many individuals. A later analysis found that TCRs clustered in the first cohort also tended to co-occur in the 130 or so validation repertoires, with more than 90% of cluster scores above 0. The study listed 164 TCR beta chains as associated with cytomegalovirus. The authors suggested that the approach could potentially be generalized to other disease states and immunological phenotypes. Cytomegalovirus status was reported to be diagnosed by the classifier with high specificity and sensitivity in both the original and validation cohorts. A later analysis had no HLA typing for the validation cohort, so co-occurrence there was scored across all 130 or so repertoires.

Comment on this clone: No antigen is known for it. Relative to the germline gene, one junction end is altered; a read error may explain this.

The CDR3 holds 13 amino acids from the cysteine to the phenylalanine. CDR3 DNA only is kept here, 39 bases in frame from base 1. CDR1 and CDR2, per the germline V gene, are MDHEN and SYDVKM. Separate from the approximately 690-subject first cohort, the validation cohort of around 130 subjects was the group to which the donors belonged. The library was obtained by the immunoSEQ multiplex PCR assay. The authors' pipeline ran thus. A statistical classification framework was developed to diagnose cytomegalovirus status using the catalog of TCR beta chain sequences. TCRdb stores this immuneACCESS table with in-frame sequences only. Part of the clones is absent; in the studies checked, under half of the shortfall reflects unresolved V genes, and no reason is known for the rest. For V, J and clone size, that table is used; D and trimming come from the DNA. The sample includes 120,000 or so clones, with about 87% observed a single time. In total, the top ten clones hold approximately 2% of the sample.

Sample: PBMCs. This chain joins TRBV28 to TRBJ2-7; no D segment can be confidently identified. The clonotype was recovered from a woman younger than 35 in good health and CMV-seronegative. The DNA is as follows: TGTGCCAGCAGTTTTCTCCCCTCCCACGAGCAGTACTTC. This yields the protein CASSFLPSHEQYF. With the portions outside the CDR3 filled from the reference TRBV28 and TRBJ2-7 genes, the complete variable region becomes DVKVTQSSRYLVKRTGEKVFLECVQDMDHENMFWYRQDPGLGLRLIYFSYDVKMKEKGDIPEGYSVSREKKERFSLILESASTNQTSMYLCASSFLPSHEQYFGPGTRLTVT.